These 12 T cell receptor beta chains were sequenced from one sample in a study of PD-1 blockade in classical Hodgkin lymphoma. The repertoire was sequenced with immunoSEQ multiplex PCR; TCRdb's copy has only in-frame clones and lacks some. The sample consists of some 23,000 clones, around 80% of them appearing once. All patients relapsed after autologous stem cell transplantation, and brentuximab vedotin exposure varied. Specimen: peripheral blood mononuclear cells (PBMCs), collected before the second cycle of nivolumab. The receptors were sampled from a human donor with classical Hodgkin lymphoma.

The V call is TRBV7-9, the J call TRBJ1-3; 7 bases line up with TRBD1. V shed 4 bases, J shed 2 bases, and the junction held 2 bases outside the gene matches. The CDR3 has 14 amino acids. Germline CDR1 SEHNR, CDR2 FQNEAQ (reference sequence). The CDR3 DNA sequence: TGTGCCAGCAGCTCCCAGGGGGCTGGAAACACCATATATTTT. Translation gives CASSSQGAGNTIYF.

The chain carries TRBV5-1 and TRBJ2-7; 16 bases agree with TRBD2. Unmatched junction bases numbered 2, after V lost 4 bases and J lost 7 bases. The CDR3 has 14 residues. CDR1 is SGHRS and CDR2 is YFSETQ in the germline V gene. CDR3: CASSQGLAGGEQYF. The DNA for the CDR3 is TGCGCCAGCAGCCAGGGACTAGCGGGAGGGGAGCAGTACTTC.

The chain joins TRBV5-1 to TRBJ1-2, with D perhaps matching TRBD1 (5 bases). Germline V CDR1 and CDR2: SGHRS, YFSETQ. V lost 0 bases to trimming and J lost 8 bases, with 20 bases between them. The CDR3 spans 16 residues. DNA for the CDR3: TGCGCCAGCAGCTTGGAGGGCAGGGTAGTATCGGGGGGCTACACCTTC. Its translation: CASSLEGRVVSGGYTF.

The genes are TRBV27 and TRBJ2-7, with TRBD1 matching over 12 bases. The CDR3 runs to 15 residues. Looked up from germline, CDR1 is MNHEY and CDR2 is SMNVEV (reference sequence). Trimming cost V 5 bases and J 6 bases; bases outside gene matches: 8. The CDR3 nucleotides read TGTGCCAGCAGTGTCTCCGGGACAGGGGGCTCCGAGCAGTACTTC. Its protein is CASSVSGTGGSEQYF.

This clone came up a few times. The CDR3 bases are TGCGCCAGCAGCCAAGAAAAAGCCGCCAAAAACATTCAGTACTTC. It translates to CASSQEKAAKNIQYF. V usage is TRBV4-1 and J usage is TRBJ2-4; D not resolved. Trimming took off 0 bases at V and 1 base at J, with 7 bases between the two ends. The CDR3 runs 15 residues. In germline, CDR1 is MGHRA, CDR2 YSYEKL.

V gene TRBV2 combines with J gene TRBJ2-6; weak D call: TRBD2 (5 bases). V lost 2 bases, J lost 12 bases, and 17 bases lay in between. The germline V gene has CDR1 SNHLY and CDR2 FYNNEI. The CDR3 sequence is 15 residues long. CDR3 bases: TGTGCCAGCAGTGAATTCGAACACGCGGGTATCGTCCTGACTTTC. Translated, it gives CASSEFEHAGIVLTF.

V and J are TRBV5-6 and TRBJ1-2, with 7 bases aligning to TRBD1. There are 14 residues in the CDR3. The V gene end was trimmed by 6 bases and the J gene end by 7 bases; junction bases not matched to a gene: 12. Germline V gene sequence: CDR1 SGHDT, CDR2 YYEEEE. CDR3 residues: CASTVSHRDSGYTF. DNA for the CDR3: TGTGCCAGCACCGTGTCCCACAGGGACAGTGGCTACACCTTC.

This chain joins TRBV30 and TRBJ2-5; D might be TRBD2 (5 bases). CDR3 length: 16 amino acids. Germline V CDR1 and CDR2: GTSNPN, SVGIG (reference sequence). Trimming left V 3 bases short and J 5 bases short, with 22 bases between. This CDR3 is CAWRGDASKPPETQYF. CDR3 coding DNA: TGTGCCTGGAGAGGCGACGCTAGCAAGCCGCCGGAGACCCAGTACTTC.

Details on this clone: One end of the junction does not line up with germline, which may come from a read error. The chain links TRBV14 to TRBJ1-1; D uncertain. This CDR3 is 14 amino acids long. Germline lookup yields CDR1 SGHDN and CDR2 FVKESK. The CDR3 region has the DNA TGTGCCAGCAGTCAAGTTGCTATGAACACTGAAGCTTTCTTT. This gives the protein CASSQVAMNTEAFF.

The rearrangement joins TRBV6-5 to TRBJ2-2; 8 bases match TRBD1. The CDR3 sequence is 15 residues long. Germline CDR1 and CDR2: MNHEY and SVGAGI. Unmatched junction bases numbered 7, after V lost 4 bases and J lost 6 bases. The CDR3 DNA follows: TGTGCCAGCAGTTTCGCGACAGGGGTGGCCGGGGAGCTGTTTTTT. It specifies CASSFATGVAGELFF.

This chain connects TRBV11-3 to TRBJ2-5, with D perhaps TRBD2 (6 bases). V was clipped by 5 bases and J by 1 base, with 11 bases between them. Germline V gene lookup returns CDR1 SGHNT and CDR2 YENEEA. CDR3 length: 14 amino acids. The CDR3 region is CASSLGGAQETQYF. The DNA for the CDR3 is TGTGCCAGCAGCCTAGGCGGGGCCCAAGAGACCCAGTACTTC.

This clone was counted between two and nine times. The rearrangement uses TRBV2 and TRBJ2-2, with D unresolved. V shed 0 bases and J shed 9 bases, with 5 bases lying between them. This CDR3 is 12 amino acids long. The germline CDR1 and CDR2 sequences are SNHLY and FYNNEI. The CDR3 loop reads CASSEALRELFF. CDR3 sequence (DNA): TGTGCCAGCAGTGAAGCGCTTCGGGAGCTGTTTTTT.